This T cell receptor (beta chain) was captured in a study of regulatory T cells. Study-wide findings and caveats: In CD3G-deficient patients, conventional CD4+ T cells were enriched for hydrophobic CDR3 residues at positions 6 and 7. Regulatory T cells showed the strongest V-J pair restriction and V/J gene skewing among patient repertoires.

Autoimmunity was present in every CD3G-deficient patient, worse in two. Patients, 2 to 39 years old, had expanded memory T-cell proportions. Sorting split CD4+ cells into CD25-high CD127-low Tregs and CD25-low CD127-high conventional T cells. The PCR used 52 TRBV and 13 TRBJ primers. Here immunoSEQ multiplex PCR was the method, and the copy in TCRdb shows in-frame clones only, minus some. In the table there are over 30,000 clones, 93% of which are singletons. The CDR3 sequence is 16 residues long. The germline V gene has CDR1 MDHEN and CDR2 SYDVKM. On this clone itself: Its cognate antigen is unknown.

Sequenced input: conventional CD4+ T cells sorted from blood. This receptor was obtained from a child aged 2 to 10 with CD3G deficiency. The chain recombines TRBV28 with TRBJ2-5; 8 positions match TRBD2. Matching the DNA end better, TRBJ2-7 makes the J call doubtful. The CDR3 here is CASSSPSSSGTYEQYF. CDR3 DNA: TGTGCCAGCAGTTCTCCCAGTAGTAGCGGGACTTACGAGCAGTACTTC.